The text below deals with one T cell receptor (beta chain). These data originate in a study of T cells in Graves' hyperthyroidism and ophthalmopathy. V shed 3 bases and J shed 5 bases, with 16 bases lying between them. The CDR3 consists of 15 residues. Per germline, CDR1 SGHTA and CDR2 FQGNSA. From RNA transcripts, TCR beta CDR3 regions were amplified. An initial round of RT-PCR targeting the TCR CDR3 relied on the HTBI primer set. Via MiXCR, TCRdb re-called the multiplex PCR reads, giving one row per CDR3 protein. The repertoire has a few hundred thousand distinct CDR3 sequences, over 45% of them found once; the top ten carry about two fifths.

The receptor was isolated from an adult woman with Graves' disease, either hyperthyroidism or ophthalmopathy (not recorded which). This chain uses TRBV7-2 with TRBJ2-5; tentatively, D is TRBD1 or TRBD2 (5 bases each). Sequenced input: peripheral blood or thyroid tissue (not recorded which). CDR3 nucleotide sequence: TGTGCCAGCAGCTTGGGGGAAGGGGTCGGGGAGACCCAGTACTTC. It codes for CASSLGEGVGETQYF.